These 25 T cell receptor beta chains were sequenced from one sample in a study of vaccination effects on CD4 cells after COVID-19. For these receptors, no antigen is known. Peptide-pool stimulation followed by sequencing identified expanded antigen-specific CD4+ clonotypes in the ViraFEST assay. Cultured cells yielded isolated CD4+ T cells after more than nine days. The study found no prior SARS-CoV-2 infection in the vaccine recipients, who tested negative for nucleocapsid antibodies. The repertoire was sequenced with immunoSEQ multiplex PCR; TCRdb's copy has only in-frame clones and lacks some. The sample holds tens of thousands of clones, around 78% seen once. The sequencing used CD4+ T cells from PBMCs cultured with HCoV-OC43 spike peptides, collected before COVID-19 vaccination. Subset reported: HCoV-OC43 spike overlapping peptide pool stimulation. These receptors were collected from a human donor who received a COVID-19 vaccine.

The chain employs TRBV7-8 and TRBJ1-6; D is ambiguous. Germline values: CDR1 SGHVS, CDR2 FQNEAQ. V was shortened by 1 base and J by 0 bases, with 4 bases between the two germline ends. CDR3 length equals 15 residues. The CDR3 reads CASSLDSSYNSPLHF. The CDR3 DNA reads as TGTGCCAGCAGCTTAGACAGCTCCTATAATTCACCCCTCCACTTT.

CDR3 amino acids: CSVEGGQGRYEQYF. As DNA, the CDR3 is TGCAGCGTTGAAGGGGGACAGGGCCGATACGAGCAGTACTTC. The chain recombines TRBV29-1 with TRBJ2-7; 9 bases agree with TRBD1. The CDR3 spans 14 residues. CDR1 is SQVTM, CDR2 ANQGSEA, per germline. The J segment lost 4 bases and the V segment lost 1 base, leaving 5 bases of the junction unmatched.

The J gene is TRBJ2-1, the V gene TRBV9, with 12 bases aligning to TRBD2. Germline CDR1 and CDR2: SGDLS and YYNGEE. V lost 1 base, J lost 8 bases, and 4 bases stayed unmatched. The CDR3 is made up of 15 amino acids. This chain's CDR3 is CASSVRTSGIYEQFF. As DNA, the CDR3 is TGTGCCAGCAGCGTAAGGACTAGCGGGATCTATGAGCAGTTCTTC.

The rearrangement joins TRBV27 to TRBJ2-3, with D perhaps matching TRBD1 (5 bases). V lost 3 bases to trimming and J lost 0 bases, with 10 bases between them. From germline, CDR1 is MNHEY and CDR2 SMNVEV (reference sequence). The CDR3 runs to 15 residues. The CDR3 bases are TGTGCCAGCAGTTTGGGGCTCGCGAGCACAGATACGCAGTATTTT. It encodes CASSLGLASTDTQYF.

The chain has TRBV7-9 and TRBJ1-1; D is undetermined. Germline lookup yields CDR1 SEHNR and CDR2 FQNEAQ (reference sequence). The CDR3 totals 13 residues. Trimming shortened V by 5 bases and J by 3 bases, and 10 bases separated the two germline ends. CDR3 in DNA: TGTGCCAGCAGCACATCGCCATACACTGAAGCTTTCTTT. Encoded protein: CASSTSPYTEAFF.

The V gene is TRBV28, the J gene TRBJ1-5; no reliable D call. V was trimmed by 8 bases and J by 6 bases, leaving 11 bases between them. The CDR3 runs 12 residues. Germline lookup yields CDR1 MDHEN and CDR2 SYDVKM. CDR3 amino acids: CASVSPGQPQHF. The CDR3 DNA is TGTGCCAGCGTAAGCCCGGGTCAGCCCCAGCATTTT.

The chain couples TRBV2 to TRBJ2-7, with 10 positions matching TRBD1. The junction had 7 bases not matched to a gene; V was cut back by 1 base and J by 7 bases. The CDR3 totals 15 residues. Germline V gene sequence: CDR1 SNHLY, CDR2 FYNNEI. DNA of the CDR3: TGTGCCAGCAGTGAAGGAGGACAGGGGGTGCAAGAGCAGTACTTC. This codes for CASSEGGQGVQEQYF.

This clone was counted only a few times. The V and J genes are TRBV7-8 and TRBJ2-2; 7 positions match TRBD1. The CDR3 is made up of 14 amino acids. With V trimmed by 6 bases and J by 4 bases, 5 bases remained unmatched. Per germline, CDR1 SGHVS and CDR2 FQNEAQ. CDR3 residues: CASRYRGSTGELFF. CDR3 nucleotides: TGTGCCAGCAGATACAGGGGAAGCACCGGGGAGCTGTTTTTT.

This clone was counted between two and nine times. This chain connects TRBV24-1 to TRBJ1-1; the match to TRBD1 covers 8 bases. This CDR3 has 13 residues. Germline lookup yields CDR1 KGHDR and CDR2 SFDVKD. The V and J ends lost 9 bases and 3 bases, in that order; junction bases with no gene match: 5. As DNA, the CDR3 is TGTGCCACCCGTCAGGGGGCAGACACTGAAGCTTTCTTT. Its translation: CATRQGADTEAFF.

The V call is TRBV4-1, the J call TRBJ1-1; D possibly corresponds to TRBD1 (6 bases). Trimming removed 1 base at V and 3 bases at J, with 12 bases between. The CDR3 totals 15 residues. Germline assignment: CDR1 MGHRA and CDR2 YSYEKL. In nucleotides, the CDR3 is TGCGCCAGCAGCCAAGCCAGGGGCTTTTACACTGAAGCTTTCTTT. It yields the protein CASSQARGFYTEAFF.

This clone counts as medium-sized. The genes are TRBV20-1 and TRBJ1-6, with 7 bases identical to TRBD1. V gave up 3 bases and J gave up 11 bases; unmatched junction bases: 13. Germline values: CDR1 DFQATT, CDR2 SNEGSKA (reference sequence). This CDR3 region has 15 residues. Written as DNA, the CDR3 is TGCAGTGCTAGTATTATGGACAGGAGAGAAGCACCCCTCCACTTT. This encodes CSASIMDRREAPLHF.

In nucleotides, the CDR3 is TGTGCCAGCAGCCAATCGACAGGGTCCGGGGAGCTGTTTTTT. As protein: CASSQSTGSGELFF. The chain uses TRBV3-1 (or the pseudogene TRBV3-2) and TRBJ2-2; 7 nucleotides agree with TRBD1. Germline V gene data show CDR1 as LGHDT and CDR2 as YNNKEL (reference sequence). CDR3 size: 14 residues. The V gene end was trimmed by 2 bases and the J gene end by 6 bases; junction bases not matched to a gene: 3.

The chain uses TRBV5-1 and TRBJ2-5; 10 bases are a match to TRBD2. This CDR3 comprises 15 residues. The junction had 3 bases not matched to a gene; V was cut back by 0 bases and J by 4 bases. Germline assignment: CDR1 SGHRS and CDR2 YFSETQ. The CDR3 sequence is CASSLVAGGLETQYF. In DNA form, the CDR3 reads TGCGCCAGCAGCTTGGTAGCGGGGGGTCTAGAGACCCAGTACTTC. Using reference TRBV5-1 and TRBJ2-5 for the parts outside the CDR3, the full variable domain is KAGVTQTPRYLIKTRGQQVTLSCSPISGHRSVSWYQQTPGQGLQFLFEYFSETQRNKGNFPGRFSGRQFSNSRSEMNVSTLELGDSALYLCASSLVAGGLETQYFGPGTRLLVL.

J is TRBJ1-1 and V is TRBV29-1; D is undetermined. V was clipped by 7 bases and J by 1 base, with 7 bases between them. Germline CDR1 is SQVTM and CDR2 is ANQGSEA. The CDR3 runs to 11 residues. CDR3 in DNA: TGCAGCGCCCAGAGGAACACTGAAGCTTTCTTT. Translated, it gives CSAQRNTEAFF.

V is TRBV19 and J is TRBJ1-5; 8 positions match TRBD1. V was pared by 3 bases and J by 6 bases, with 4 bases of the junction left unmatched. Germline CDR1 LNHDA, CDR2 SQIVND (reference sequence). The CDR3 extends over 14 amino acids. CDR3 DNA: TGTGCCAGTAGTATCCAGACAGGGGTTCAGCCCCAGCATTTT. This encodes CASSIQTGVQPQHF.

The chain employs TRBV5-4 and TRBJ1-2, with D unresolved. Per germline, CDR1 SGHNT and CDR2 YYREEE (reference sequence). This CDR3 has 13 residues. With 3 bases removed from V and 0 bases from J, the gap between germline ends came to 6 bases. The CDR3 region is CASSSGSNYGYTF. The CDR3 DNA reads as TGTGCCAGCAGCTCAGGATCTAACTATGGCTACACCTTC. Full variable domain (outside the CDR3, taken from reference TRBV5-4 and TRBJ1-2): ETGVTQSPTHLIKTRGQQVTLRCSSQSGHNTVSWYQQALGQGPQFIFQYYREEENGRGNFPPRFSGLQFPNYSSELNVNALELDDSALYLCASSSGSNYGYTFGSGTRLTVV.

The CDR3 loop reads CASSVQQGGLQPQHF. In DNA, the CDR3 is TGTGCCAGTAGTGTTCAACAGGGGGGACTACAGCCCCAGCATTTT. The chain joins TRBV19 to TRBJ1-5, with 8 bases identical to TRBD1. The CDR3 contains 15 residues. CDR1 and CDR2 from the germline V gene are LNHDA and SQIVND (reference sequence). Trimming took 5 bases from V and 7 from J; bases not matched to a gene: 10. The complete variable domain, with remaining parts taken from reference TRBV19 and TRBJ1-5, reads DGGITQSPKYLFRKEGQNVTLSCEQNLNHDAMYWYRQDPGQGLRLIYYSQIVNDFQKGDIAEGYSVSREKKESFPLTVTSAQKNPTAFYLCASSVQQGGLQPQHFGDGTRLSIL.

This chain uses TRBV4-1 with TRBJ2-5; D ambiguous. Per the germline V gene, CDR1 is MGHRA and CDR2 is YSYEKL. The V and J ends lost 3 bases and 5 bases respectively, with 10 bases between them. This CDR3 spans 13 amino acids. The DNA of the CDR3 is TGCGCCAGCAGCCAGGTGATTGGGGAGACCCAGTACTTC. Its protein is CASSQVIGETQYF.

The chain combines TRBV3-1 (or the pseudogene TRBV3-2) with TRBJ1-6; no clear D. CDR3 size: 16 residues. CDR1 and CDR2 from the germline V gene are LGHDT and YNNKEL (reference sequence). V was clipped by 0 bases and J by 10 bases, with 16 bases between them. CDR3 loop: CASSQEGALFRSPLHF. As DNA, the CDR3 is TGTGCCAGCAGCCAAGAGGGTGCACTATTCAGGTCACCCCTCCACTTT.

This sequence joins TRBV5-5 and TRBJ1-3; 10 nucleotides agree with TRBD1. V lost 4 bases and J lost 2; bases outside the gene matches: 6. From germline, CDR1 is SGHKS and CDR2 YYEKEE (reference sequence). The CDR3 length is 16 residues. DNA for the CDR3: TGTGCCAGCAGCCCCTTTGACAGGGGGCCTGGAAACACCATATATTTT. Amino acid sequence: CASSPFDRGPGNTIYF.

The rearrangement links TRBV15 to TRBJ2-7; D could derive from TRBD1 or TRBD2 (5 bases each). V lost 0 bases and J 0 bases, leaving 15 bases between the germline ends. Germline lookup yields CDR1 LNHNV and CDR2 YYDKDF (reference sequence). The CDR3 is 17 amino acids. In DNA form, the CDR3 reads TGTGCCACCAGCAGAGATCTTTCCGGGGCTTTCTCCTACGAGCAGTACTTC. It yields the protein CATSRDLSGAFSYEQYF.

This sequence joins TRBV13 and TRBJ2-5, with TRBD2 as a possible D gene (5 bases). The V and J ends lost 5 bases and 5 bases respectively, with 12 bases between them. The CDR3 sequence is 13 residues long. CDR1 and CDR2 from the germline V gene are PRHDT and FYEKMQ (reference sequence). In DNA, the CDR3 is TGTGCCAGCAGCACGCGAGAGGGTGAGACCCAGTACTTC. It translates to CASSTREGETQYF.

The chain has TRBV10-3 and TRBJ2-3; 13 nucleotides line up with TRBD2. Looked up from germline, CDR1 is ENHRY and CDR2 is SYGVKD. This CDR3 is 16 amino acids long. V was clipped by 4 bases and J by 2 bases; unmatched bases: 3. The CDR3 sequence: CAISGTSGRLTDTQYF. CDR3 DNA sequence: TGTGCCATCAGTGGGACTAGCGGGAGACTCACAGATACGCAGTATTTT.

V is TRBV19 and J is TRBJ1-2; TRBD1 matches 7 bases. The CDR3 totals 16 residues. V lost 0 bases and J lost 4; bases outside the gene matches: 8. CDR1 LNHDA and CDR2 SQIVND come from the germline V gene (reference sequence). As DNA, the CDR3 is TGTGCCAGTAGTATAGACGGGACAGCTACCTCCTATGGCTACACCTTC. It yields the protein CASSIDGTATSYGYTF.

This chain links TRBV6-5 with TRBJ1-2; D is ambiguous. V was pared by 0 bases and J by 4 bases, with 3 bases between. The CDR3 consists of 12 residues. Per the germline V gene, CDR1 is MNHEY and CDR2 is SVGAGI. The DNA for the CDR3 is TGTGCCAGCAGTTACTCTGGCTATGGCTACACCTTC. Protein product: CASSYSGYGYTF.